The clone carrying this T cell receptor (beta chain) was observed once. No antigen is known for it. The V end was cut by 2 bases, the J end by 2 bases, with 9 bases between. Germline assignment: CDR1 ENHRY and CDR2 SYGVKD. This CDR3 has 14 residues. The data were obtained in a study of T cell responses to AZD1222 COVID-19 vaccine. About the study: Pooling covered second doses at about 4 or about 12 weeks.

Overall study results and limits: Nearly half of spike-specific TCRs reportedly target unmutated variant regions. Donors in the cohort were predominantly white British and more often female, and clonal diversity was possibly underestimated. Scientists sampled the repertoires only once the peak T cell response had passed.

Clones were read by immunoSEQ multiplex PCR, and TCRdb kept only the in-frame ones, dropping some. The table includes approximately 100,000 clones, more than 90% detected once. The rearrangement uses TRBV10-3 and TRBJ1-2; D remains unclear. The sequence was obtained from an adult in good health. Sequences were derived from peripheral blood, sampled on day 0 of AZD1222 vaccination. The CDR3 DNA is TGTGCCATCAGTGAGAATCTCGGCAACTATGGCTACACCTTC. The encoded protein is CAISENLGNYGYTF.